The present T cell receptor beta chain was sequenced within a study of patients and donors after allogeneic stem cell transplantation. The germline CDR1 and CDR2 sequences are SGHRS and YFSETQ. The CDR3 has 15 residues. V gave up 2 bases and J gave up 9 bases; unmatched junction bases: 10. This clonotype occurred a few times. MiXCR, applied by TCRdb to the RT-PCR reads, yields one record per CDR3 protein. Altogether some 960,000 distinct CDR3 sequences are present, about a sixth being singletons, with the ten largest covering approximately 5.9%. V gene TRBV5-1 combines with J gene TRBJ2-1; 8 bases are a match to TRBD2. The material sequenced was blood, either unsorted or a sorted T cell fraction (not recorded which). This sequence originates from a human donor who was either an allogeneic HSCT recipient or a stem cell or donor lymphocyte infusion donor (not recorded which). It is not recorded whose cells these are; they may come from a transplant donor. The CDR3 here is CASSFPAGDKVEQFF. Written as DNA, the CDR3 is TGCGCCAGCAGCTTCCCAGCGGGAGATAAAGTTGAGCAGTTCTTC.